Presented here are 31 T cell receptor beta chains from one specimen sequenced in a study of T cell changes during pregnancy in multiple sclerosis. Produced via immunoSEQ multiplex PCR; TCRdb's table is partial and in-frame only. The sample shows 17,000 or so clones, approximately 81% of them seen only once. The input for sequencing was CD8+ T cells from peripheral blood mononuclear cells, taken in the third trimester of pregnancy. These receptors were collected from a female donor in good health, enrolled as a control in a pregnancy study.

The V call is TRBV5-1, the J call TRBJ2-1; 8 nucleotides match TRBD1. Germline V gene sequence: CDR1 SGHRS, CDR2 YFSETQ. This CDR3 region has 16 residues. V was clipped by 2 bases and J by 3 bases; unmatched bases: 7. CDR3 amino acids: CASSFHRGSSYNEQFF. The CDR3 nucleotides read TGCGCCAGCAGCTTCCACAGGGGGAGCAGCTACAATGAGCAGTTCTTC.

This clone was detected once. The chain employs TRBV6-5 and TRBJ1-2; D gene unclear. CDR3 length equals 15 residues. The germline V gene has CDR1 MNHEY and CDR2 SVGAGI. The V end lost 0 bases, the J end lost 8 bases, and 16 bases lay between the germline ends. CDR3 amino acids: CASSYSERVQPGYTF. Here the CDR3 DNA reads TGTGCCAGCAGTTACTCGGAGCGGGTCCAACCAGGCTACACCTTC.

This chain uses TRBV7-6 with TRBJ2-7, with 9 nucleotides matching TRBD1. Trimming removed 2 bases from V and 3 bases from J; junction bases left unmatched: 2. This CDR3 spans 14 amino acids. CDR1 SGHVS and CDR2 FNYEAQ come from the germline V gene. The CDR3 protein is CASSLPGQGYEQYF. The DNA for the CDR3 is TGTGCCAGCAGCTTACCGGGACAGGGCTACGAGCAGTACTTC.

This clone was found once. The rearrangement links TRBV2 to TRBJ1-2, with 7 positions matching TRBD1. V lost 3 bases to trimming and J lost 1 base; unmatched junction nucleotides: 2. CDR1 and CDR2 (germline): SNHLY, FYNNEI. This CDR3 is 14 amino acids long. Here the CDR3 reads CASSDAGGNYGYTF. DNA of the CDR3: TGTGCCAGCAGTGACGCAGGGGGTAACTATGGCTACACCTTC.

CDR3 DNA: TGCGCCAGCAGCCCTTTACGGGATCCGAAAACCTACGAGCAGTACTTC. Its protein is CASSPLRDPKTYEQYF. The chain has TRBV4-1 and TRBJ2-7, with D possibly TRBD2 on 5 matching bases. Per the germline V gene, CDR1 is MGHRA and CDR2 is YSYEKL. Trimming took off 4 bases at V and 2 bases at J, with 18 bases between the two ends. The CDR3 sequence is 16 residues long.

Turning to this clone: Relative to the germline gene, one junction end is altered; a read error may explain this. This CDR3 is CAISESKLTAYGQYF. CDR3 nucleotide sequence: TGTGCCATCAGTGAGTCGAAGCTGACAGCCTACGGGCAGTACTTC. V usage is TRBV10-3 and J usage is TRBJ2-7; a possible D gene is TRBD1 (5 bases). Germline CDR1 and CDR2: ENHRY and SYGVKD. The length of the CDR3 is 15 residues.

The CDR3 DNA follows: TGCGCCAGCAGCTTGGAAGGGGGGGCGAGGTCATCCACTGAAGCTTTCTTT. This gives the protein CASSLEGGARSSTEAFF. The chain links TRBV5-1 to TRBJ1-1; D might be TRBD1 (6 bases). CDR1 and CDR2 (germline): SGHRS, YFSETQ. V was trimmed by 0 bases and J by 4 bases, leaving 19 bases between them. The CDR3 is 17 residues long.

The CDR3 DNA reads TGTGCCAGCACTGCAGACGGGGGTGAAAAACTGTTTTTT. It yields the protein CASTADGGEKLFF. This rearrangement joins TRBV2 to TRBJ1-4, with a possible D match to TRBD1 (5 bases). This CDR3 spans 13 amino acids. V shed 7 bases and J shed 7 bases, with 13 bases lying between them. Germline assignment: CDR1 SNHLY and CDR2 FYNNEI.

In this sample, this clone turned up once. V is TRBV14 and J is TRBJ2-7; no clear D. V lost 3 bases, J lost 4 bases, and 7 bases lay in between. Germline CDR1 reads SGHDN; CDR2 reads FVKESK. This CDR3 spans 12 amino acids. This CDR3 reads CASSHSLYEQYF. In nucleotides, the CDR3 is TGTGCCAGCAGCCATAGCTTATACGAGCAGTACTTC.

The rearrangement links TRBV4-3 to TRBJ1-2; 8 bases agree with TRBD1. Germline CDR1 reads LGHNA; CDR2 reads YSLEER. The CDR3 has 15 residues. The trim removed 0 bases at V and 2 bases at J, leaving 2 bases unmatched. The CDR3 spells CASSQDQGANYGYTF. The CDR3 nucleotides read TGCGCCAGCAGCCAAGATCAGGGGGCGAACTATGGCTACACCTTC.

The V call is TRBV30, the J call TRBJ2-7; D unresolved. Trimming took off 4 bases at V and 4 bases at J, with 8 bases between the two ends. The germline V gene encodes CDR1 GTSNPN and CDR2 SVGIG (reference sequence). The CDR3 totals 11 residues. CDR3 loop: CAWTTGYEQYF. The CDR3 DNA reads TGTGCCTGGACAACGGGTTACGAGCAGTACTTC.

The chain joins TRBV27 to TRBJ2-3, with 8 bases lining up with TRBD1. The trim removed 10 bases at V and 6 bases at J, leaving 6 bases unmatched. The CDR3 is 12 amino acids. CDR1 is MNHEY, CDR2 SMNVEV, per germline (reference sequence). CDR3 amino acids: CATQGALDTQYF. Here the CDR3 DNA reads TGTGCCACCCAGGGGGCGCTTGATACGCAGTATTTT.

The J gene is TRBJ1-6, the V gene TRBV5-6; weak D call: TRBD1 (5 bases). V shed 4 bases and J shed 4 bases, with 15 bases lying between them. This CDR3 spans 16 amino acids. Germline V gene data show CDR1 as SGHDT and CDR2 as YYEEEE. DNA of the CDR3: TGTGCCAGCAGCCCTACAGGCGGCGGTTATAATTCACCCCTCCACTTT. It encodes CASSPTGGGYNSPLHF.

This clone has just one count. The chain is built from TRBV27 and TRBJ2-1; 10 positions match TRBD1. CDR1 is MNHEY, CDR2 SMNVEV, per germline (reference sequence). The CDR3 sequence is 16 residues long. Trimming removed 8 bases from V and 3 bases from J; junction bases left unmatched: 10. CDR3 loop: CASSPARTGGYNEQFF. DNA for the CDR3: TGTGCCAGCTCCCCCGCCCGGACAGGGGGCTACAATGAGCAGTTCTTC.

This chain links TRBV6-5 with TRBJ1-3; D is unclear. CDR1 MNHEY and CDR2 SVGAGI come from the germline V gene. The CDR3 extends over 15 amino acids. Trimming left V 8 bases short and J 2 bases short, with 16 bases between. CDR3 in amino acids: CASSPQAEAGNTIYF. CDR3 nucleotide sequence: TGTGCCAGCTCCCCCCAAGCCGAGGCTGGAAACACCATATATTTT.

The V call is TRBV10-2, the J call TRBJ2-1, with TRBD1 matching over 7 bases. V gave up 1 base and J gave up 5 bases; unmatched junction bases: 2. The CDR3 contains 14 residues. Per germline, CDR1 WSHSY and CDR2 SAAADI. CDR3 coding DNA: TGCGCCAGCAGTGAGTGGACAGGAGACAATGAGCAGTTCTTC. It is translated as CASSEWTGDNEQFF.

This rearrangement joins TRBV18 to TRBJ2-3; possibly TRBD1 for D (6 bases). V was shortened by 3 bases and J by 0 bases, with 13 bases between the two germline ends. The CDR3 loop spans 16 amino acids. The V gene's germline CDR1 is KGHSH and CDR2 LQKENI. In DNA, the CDR3 is TGTGCCAGCTCACCCAGACAGGCGCCGAGCACAGATACGCAGTATTTT. The encoded protein is CASSPRQAPSTDTQYF. Supplemented by reference TRBV18 and TRBJ2-3, the full variable domain reads NAGVMQNPRHLVRRRGQEARLRCSPMKGHSHVYWYRQLPEEGLKFMVYLQKENIIDESGMPKERFSAEFPKEGPSILRIQQVVRGDSAAYFCASSPRQAPSTDTQYFGPGTRLTVL.

The rearrangement joins TRBV27 to TRBJ1-1; 8 bases align to TRBD1. The CDR3 loop spans 12 amino acids. The V and J ends lost 5 bases and 4 bases, in that order; junction bases with no gene match: 0. The germline V gene has CDR1 MNHEY and CDR2 SMNVEV (reference sequence). The CDR3 DNA reads TGTGCCAGCAGTACAGGGGGCACTGAAGCTTTCTTT. Translating gives CASSTGGTEAFF.

In its sample, this clone was seen once. V is TRBV14 and J is TRBJ2-1; D perhaps matches TRBD1 (5 bases). Trimming left V 1 base short and J 10 bases short, with 8 bases between. CDR1 and CDR2 (germline): SGHDN, FVKESK. This CDR3 is built from 12 residues. The CDR3 loop reads CASSQARTEQFF. Written as DNA, the CDR3 is TGTGCCAGCAGCCAAGCGCGGACAGAGCAGTTCTTC. The full variable domain, its missing parts supplied by reference TRBV14 and TRBJ2-1, is EAGVTQFPSHSVIEKGQTVTLRCDPISGHDNLYWYRRVMGKEIKFLLHFVKESKQDESGMPNNRFLAERTGGTYSTLKVQPAELEDSGVYFCASSQARTEQFFGPGTRLTVL.

V is TRBV5-6 and J is TRBJ2-3; possible D gene TRBD1, 5 bases. The CDR3 is 15 amino acids. CDR1 is SGHDT and CDR2 is YYEEEE in the germline V gene. Trimming cost V 0 bases and J 3 bases, with 11 bases left between them. The CDR3 sequence is CASSLVDRLTDTQYF. CDR3 bases: TGTGCCAGCAGCTTGGTAGACAGACTTACAGATACGCAGTATTTT.

The gene calls are TRBV10-1 and TRBJ1-2, with 7 bases that match TRBD1. This CDR3 is built from 16 residues. Germline V gives CDR1 WNHNN, CDR2 SYGVQD (reference sequence). V trimming: 4 bases; J trimming: 5 bases; junction bases outside the gene matches: 13. The CDR3 reads CASSARLAGGKYGYTF. The CDR3 nucleotides are TGCGCCAGCAGTGCCCGCTTGGCAGGGGGAAAATATGGCTACACCTTC.

J is TRBJ2-1 and V is TRBV10-3; no clear D gene. This CDR3 contains 18 residues. The germline V gene has CDR1 ENHRY and CDR2 SYGVKD. Deletions cut 5 bases from V and 0 bases from J, with 20 bases between. The CDR3 protein is CAISSLIGAPYSYNEQFF. The CDR3 DNA sequence: TGTGCCATCAGTTCGCTGATTGGAGCCCCGTACTCCTACAATGAGCAGTTCTTC.

This rearrangement joins TRBV6-5 to TRBJ2-7, with D tentatively TRBD2 (6 bases). This CDR3 has 13 residues. The V gene's germline CDR1 is MNHEY and CDR2 SVGAGI. The V end lost 6 bases, the J end lost 3 bases, and 12 bases lay between the germline ends. CDR3 sequence: CASRGTVGYEQYF. For the CDR3, the DNA is TGTGCCAGCAGGGGGACTGTGGGCTACGAGCAGTACTTC.

The chain recombines TRBV6-5 with TRBJ1-1; 8 bases match TRBD1. Germline CDR1 is MNHEY and CDR2 is SVGAGI. The CDR3 totals 15 residues. J lost 4 bases, V lost 11 bases, and 15 bases had no gene match. The CDR3 sequence: CAATGTGNGVTEAFF. CDR3 in DNA: TGTGCCGCTACAGGGACAGGAAATGGGGTCACTGAAGCTTTCTTT.

This chain uses TRBV9 with TRBJ2-3; D is possibly TRBD1 (5 bases). Germline-derived CDR1 and CDR2 are SGDLS and YYNGEE. V lost 7 bases, J lost 3 bases, and 9 bases lay in between. The CDR3 is 12 amino acids. The CDR3 region is CASGAGTDTQYF. DNA of the CDR3: TGTGCCAGCGGGGCAGGGACAGATACGCAGTATTTT.

The genes are TRBV6-4 and TRBJ2-1; TRBD2 matches at 10 bases. Unmatched junction bases numbered 15, after V lost 6 bases and J lost 7 bases. The length of the CDR3 is 17 residues. The V gene's germline CDR1 is MRHNA and CDR2 SNTAGT. The CDR3 DNA follows: TGTGCCAGCAGACCAGACCTGGGACTAGCGAGAGTGAATGAGCAGTTCTTC. It specifies CASRPDLGLARVNEQFF.

V is TRBV4-3 and J is TRBJ1-1, with 9 positions matching TRBD1. The CDR3 covers 15 residues. Germline assignment: CDR1 LGHNA and CDR2 YSLEER. V was pared by 1 base and J by 1 base, with 1 base of the junction left unmatched. CDR3 loop: CASSQGTGANTEAFF. Here the CDR3 DNA reads TGCGCCAGCAGCCAAGGGACAGGGGCGAACACTGAAGCTTTCTTT.

This rearrangement joins TRBV27 to TRBJ1-6, with D maybe TRBD1 (6 bases). The CDR3 is 15 residues long. Germline V gene lookup returns CDR1 MNHEY and CDR2 SMNVEV (reference sequence). With 0 bases removed from V and 9 bases from J, the gap between germline ends came to 12 bases. CDR3 DNA: TGTGCCAGCAGTTTATCGTCTGGGGGCCGTTCACCCCTCCACTTT. It encodes CASSLSSGGRSPLHF.

The gene calls are TRBV27 and TRBJ2-7, with a tentative D call TRBD2 (5 bases). Trimming pared 3 bases from V and 1 base from J, leaving 7 bases between. The CDR3 length is 13 residues. The germline gives CDR1 MNHEY, CDR2 SMNVEV (reference sequence). The CDR3 DNA sequence: TGTGCCAGCAGTTTGGGGAGATCCTACGAGCAGTACTTC. Amino acid sequence: CASSLGRSYEQYF.

The CDR3 protein is CASSQDRGSYGYTF. CDR3 coding DNA: TGCGCCAGCAGCCAAGACCGGGGATCCTATGGCTACACCTTC. The chain recombines TRBV4-1 with TRBJ1-2; D is ambiguous. This CDR3 has 14 residues. Germline loops: CDR1 MGHRA, CDR2 YSYEKL. Trimming stripped 0 bases from V and 4 bases from J, with 9 bases between.

V and J are TRBV5-6 and TRBJ2-7; D is perhaps TRBD1 (6 bases). The ends were cut back, 0 bases at V and 2 bases at J, with 15 bases in the middle. CDR1 is SGHDT and CDR2 is YYEEEE in the germline V gene. The CDR3 sequence is 16 residues long. As DNA, the CDR3 is TGTGCCAGCAGCTTGGCCGGTCAGGGGACCCCCTACGAGCAGTACTTC. Translation: CASSLAGQGTPYEQYF. Filled out from reference TRBV5-6 and TRBJ2-7, the complete variable domain reads DAGVTQSPTHLIKTRGQQVTLRCSPKSGHDTVSWYQQALGQGPQFIFQYYEEEERQRGNFPDRFSGHQFPNYSSELNVNALLLGDSALYLCASSLAGQGTPYEQYFGPGTRLTVT.